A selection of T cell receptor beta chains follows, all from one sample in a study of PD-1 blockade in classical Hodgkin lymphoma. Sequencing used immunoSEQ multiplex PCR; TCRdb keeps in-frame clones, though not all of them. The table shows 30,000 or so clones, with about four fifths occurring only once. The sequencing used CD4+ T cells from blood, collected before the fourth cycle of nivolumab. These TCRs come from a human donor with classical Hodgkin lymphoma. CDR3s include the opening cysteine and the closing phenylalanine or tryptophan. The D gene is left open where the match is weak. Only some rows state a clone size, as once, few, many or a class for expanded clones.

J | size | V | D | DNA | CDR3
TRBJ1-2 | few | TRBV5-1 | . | TGCGCCAGCAGCTTGGAGGGGGGAAACTATGGCTACACCTTC | CASSLEGGNYGYTF
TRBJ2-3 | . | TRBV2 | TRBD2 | TGTGCCAGCAGTCCCCGACTAGCGCAGCTTAGCACAGATACGCAGTATTTT | CASSPRLAQLSTDTQYF
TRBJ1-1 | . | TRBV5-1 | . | TGCGCCAGCAGCTCGCGGACAGCCTTGAACACTGAAGCTTTCTTT | CASSSRTALNTEAFF
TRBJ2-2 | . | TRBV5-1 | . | TGCGCCACCGGTCAGTCTAACACCGGGGAGCTGTTTTTT | CATGQSNTGELFF
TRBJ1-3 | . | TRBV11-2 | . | TGTGCCAGCAGCTTAGTAGGCAGCTCTGGAAACACCATATATTTT | CASSLVGSSGNTIYF
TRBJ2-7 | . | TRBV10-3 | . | TGTGCCATCAGTGAGTCGACAGACTACGAGCAGTACTTC | CAISESTDYEQYF
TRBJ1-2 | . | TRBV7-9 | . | TGTGCCAGCAGCTTGAATATTCGGGGTGTGAGGACTAACTATGGCTACACCTTC | CASSLNIRGVRTNYGYTF
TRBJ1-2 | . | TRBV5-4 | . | TGTGCCAGCAGCCCAAGGACAGAGATCTATGGCTACACCTTC | CASSPRTEIYGYTF
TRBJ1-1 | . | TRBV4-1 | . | TGCGCCAGCAGCCAAGATATGGGGGGGGGTGTTTTCTTT | CASSQDMGGGVFF
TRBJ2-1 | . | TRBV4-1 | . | TGCGCCAGCAGCCAAGATGGAGGAAATGAGCAGTTCTTC | CASSQDGGNEQFF
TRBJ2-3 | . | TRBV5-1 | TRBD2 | TGCGCCAGCAGCTTGGCCCAGTGGAACGGGAGGGATACGCAGTATTTT | CASSLAQWNGRDTQYF
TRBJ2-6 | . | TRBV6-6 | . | TGTGCCAGCAAGGACAGTCCCTCTGGGGCCAACGTCCTGACTTTC | CASKDSPSGANVLTF
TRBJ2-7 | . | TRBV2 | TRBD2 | TGTGCCAGCAGTAAAGCGGGGAACCTCCAGATTTACGAGCAGTACTTC | CASSKAGNLQIYEQYF
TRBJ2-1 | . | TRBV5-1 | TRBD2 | TGCGCCACCTCGTATAGCGGGGGGGCCGGCAATGAGCAGTTCTTC | CATSYSGGAGNEQFF
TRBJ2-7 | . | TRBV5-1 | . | TGCGCCAGCAGCTTGGTCGGGGCCAGCTCCTACGAGCAGTACTTC | CASSLVGASSYEQYF
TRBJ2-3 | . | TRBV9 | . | TGTGCCAGCAGCGTAGTTGTCACAGATACGCAGTATTTT | CASSVVVTDTQYF